These 24 T cell receptor beta chains came from one sample sequenced in a study of control samples from healthy donors and cancer patients. Data came from immunoSEQ multiplex PCR; TCRdb stores just in-frame clones and leaves some out. The repertoire includes roughly 120,000 clones, 70% to 90% of them detected once, and about 3.2% sits in the top ten. Sequencing input: blood. These receptors were collected from a middle-aged man in good health.

The CDR3 region has the DNA TGCGCCAGCAGCTTGGGCAGGGTGCGGAATTCACCCCTCCACTTT. It specifies CASSLGRVRNSPLHF. The chain couples TRBV5-1 to TRBJ1-6, with D possibly matching TRBD1 (5 bases). This CDR3 has 15 residues. Germline CDR1 reads SGHRS; CDR2 reads YFSETQ. The V end lost 0 bases, the J end lost 7 bases, and 11 bases lay between the germline ends. The variable domain in full, with the rest retrieved from reference TRBV5-1 and TRBJ1-6, is KAGVTQTPRYLIKTRGQQVTLSCSPISGHRSVSWYQQTPGQGLQFLFEYFSETQRNKGNFPGRFSGRQFSNSRSEMNVSTLELGDSALYLCASSLGRVRNSPLHFGNGTRLTVT.

The chain joins TRBV3-1 (or the pseudogene TRBV3-2) to TRBJ1-4; perhaps TRBD1 as D (5 bases). This CDR3 has 15 amino acids. Trimming shortened V by 6 bases and J by 8 bases, and 19 bases separated the two germline ends. Germline V gene sequence: CDR1 LGHDT, CDR2 YNNKEL (reference sequence). CDR3 DNA: TGTGCCAGCAGTCCTCGGGGAGGGGTAGAAGAAAAACTGTTTTTT. Translated, it gives CASSPRGGVEEKLFF.

This clone was detected only a few times. V is TRBV30 and J is TRBJ1-2; no firm D call. This CDR3 is built from 12 residues. V shed 2 bases and J shed 5 bases, with 9 bases lying between them. The germline CDR1 and CDR2 sequences are GTSNPN and SVGIG (reference sequence). The CDR3 here is CAWSLDVYGYTF. CDR3 nucleotides: TGTGCCTGGAGTTTGGATGTATATGGCTACACCTTC.

This clone came up once. The chain carries TRBV5-4 and TRBJ1-2; 7 positions agree with TRBD1. V gave up 0 bases and J gave up 3 bases; unmatched junction bases: 5. The CDR3 is made up of 15 amino acids. Germline assignment: CDR1 SGHNT and CDR2 YYREEE (reference sequence). In nucleotides, the CDR3 is TGTGCCAGCAGCTTGGGGGTGCAGGGGGACTATGGCTACACCTTC. It specifies CASSLGVQGDYGYTF.

Notes on this clone: Distinct nucleotide sequences in the sample also encode this CDR3. The chain carries TRBV30 and TRBJ1-6; TRBD1 agrees at 10 bases. CDR3 length: 16 residues. Germline trimming cut 5 bases from V and 10 bases from J; bases unmatched to any gene: 14. Germline CDR1 GTSNPN, CDR2 SVGIG (reference sequence). The CDR3 is CAWEETGGAGGSPLHF. The DNA for the CDR3 is TGTGCCTGGGAAGAGACAGGGGGCGCGGGGGGGTCACCCCTCCACTTT.

V usage is TRBV21-1 and J usage is TRBJ2-2; the table assigns TRBD2, which was not confirmed against the DNA. TRBV21-1 is a recognized pseudogene. The CDR3 runs 13 residues. The CDR3 protein is CASRRGGGGELFF. CDR3 in DNA: TGTGCCAGCAGGAGGGGGGGCGGCGGGGAGCTGTTTTTT.

The rearrangement links TRBV5-6 to TRBJ1-5; D unresolved. The CDR3 is 15 amino acids. Germline assignment: CDR1 SGHDT and CDR2 YYEEEE. V was clipped by 0 bases and J by 5 bases, with 12 bases between them. In DNA, the CDR3 is TGTGCCAGCAGCTTGGATGGCAGGCCCGATCAGCCCCAGCATTTT. This translates into CASSLDGRPDQPQHF.

The chain uses TRBV18 and TRBJ2-5, with D perhaps TRBD2 (5 bases). The ends were cut back, 0 bases at V and 5 bases at J, with 10 bases in the middle. CDR3 length equals 14 residues. Germline values: CDR1 KGHSH, CDR2 LQKENI. The CDR3 region is CASSPPASWETQYF. As DNA, the CDR3 is TGTGCCAGCTCACCACCGGCTAGCTGGGAGACCCAGTACTTC. Full variable domain (outside the CDR3, taken from reference TRBV18 and TRBJ2-5): NAGVMQNPRHLVRRRGQEARLRCSPMKGHSHVYWYRQLPEEGLKFMVYLQKENIIDESGMPKERFSAEFPKEGPSILRIQQVVRGDSAAYFCASSPPASWETQYFGPGTRLLVL.

J is TRBJ1-5 and V is TRBV2; possibly TRBD1 for D (6 bases). The CDR3 is 15 amino acids. Germline V CDR1 and CDR2: SNHLY, FYNNEI. Trimming left V 6 bases short and J 5 bases short, with 17 bases between. CDR3: CASSLDGQRDQPQHF. CDR3 bases: TGTGCCAGCAGCCTAGACGGACAGAGGGATCAGCCCCAGCATTTT.

This chain joins TRBV19 and TRBJ1-1, with a weak D call TRBD1 (5 bases). V lost 5 bases and J lost 1, with 14 bases in between. There are 15 residues in the CDR3. The germline CDR1 and CDR2 sequences are LNHDA and SQIVND (reference sequence). The CDR3 bases are TGTGCCAGTAGTGCTCCAGGGATCCCGAACACTGAAGCTTTCTTT. Amino acid sequence: CASSAPGIPNTEAFF.

This clone was observed once. This rearrangement joins TRBV3-1 (or the pseudogene TRBV3-2) to TRBJ1-6; D is possibly TRBD1 (6 bases). CDR1 is LGHDT and CDR2 is YNNKEL in the germline V gene (reference sequence). V lost 0 bases to trimming and J lost 7 bases, with 13 bases between them. The CDR3 totals 16 residues. CDR3 region: CASSQDPGELNSPLHF. CDR3 in DNA: TGTGCCAGCAGCCAAGATCCAGGGGAGTTAAATTCACCCCTCCACTTT.

This clone has a single count. The chain links TRBV7-2 to TRBJ2-7; D gene unclear. The CDR3 contains 12 residues. Looked up from germline, CDR1 is SGHTA and CDR2 is FQGNSA. Between the trimmed V and J ends, which lost 1 base and 7 bases, there was a span of 8 bases. CDR3 residues: CASSLDLGEQYF. CDR3 in DNA: TGTGCCAGCAGCTTAGACCTGGGGGAGCAGTACTTC.

The genes are TRBV7-8 and TRBJ2-7; possibly TRBD1 for D (6 bases). Germline loops: CDR1 SGHVS, CDR2 FQNEAQ. With 3 bases removed from V and 0 bases from J, the gap between germline ends came to 12 bases. The CDR3 runs 15 residues. CDR3 loop: CASSFLEGVSYEQYF. For the CDR3, the DNA is TGTGCCAGCAGCTTCCTTGAGGGGGTCTCCTACGAGCAGTACTTC.

This clone was picked up one time. The rearrangement uses TRBV28 and TRBJ1-4; TRBD1 might be the D (5 bases). The germline V gene encodes CDR1 MDHEN and CDR2 SYDVKM. CDR3 length: 15 residues. The V gene lost 1 base and the J gene lost 8 bases, with 14 bases spanning the gap. The CDR3 DNA is TGTGCCAGCAGTTTATCCGGGACCTGGGGCGAAAAACTGTTTTTT. Translation: CASSLSGTWGEKLFF.

The genes are TRBV19 and TRBJ2-6; 8 nucleotides match TRBD1. Looked up from germline, CDR1 is LNHDA and CDR2 is SQIVND (reference sequence). V shed 6 bases and J 3 bases; nucleotides not matched to a gene: 4. CDR3 length: 15 amino acids. CDR3 protein: CASSFTGGGANVLTF. CDR3 nucleotide sequence: TGTGCCAGTAGCTTTACAGGGGGTGGGGCCAACGTCCTGACTTTC.

The chain couples TRBV9 to TRBJ2-7; D may correspond to TRBD1 or TRBD2 (5 bases each). Germline lookup yields CDR1 SGDLS and CDR2 YYNGEE. The V end was cut by 3 bases, the J end by 2 bases, with 18 bases between. There are 16 residues in the CDR3. CDR3 loop: CASSAHGAQGAYEQYF. In DNA, the CDR3 is TGTGCCAGCAGCGCCCACGGGGCCCAGGGAGCCTACGAGCAGTACTTC.

The gene calls are TRBV29-1 and TRBJ1-3; a weak D match, TRBD1 (6 bases). CDR1 SQVTM and CDR2 ANQGSEA come from the germline V gene. With 7 bases removed from V and 0 bases from J, the gap between germline ends came to 13 bases. This CDR3 has 14 residues. The CDR3 spells CSDRDIYSGNTIYF. In DNA form, the CDR3 reads TGCAGCGACCGGGACATTTACTCTGGAAACACCATATATTTT.

This chain uses TRBV9 with TRBJ1-6, with 11 bases that match TRBD1. Germline CDR1 SGDLS, CDR2 YYNGEE. Trimming removed 6 bases from V and 7 bases from J; junction bases left unmatched: 6. The CDR3 runs 15 residues. The chain's CDR3 is CASNGQGASNSPLHF. The CDR3 coding sequence is TGTGCCAGCAACGGACAGGGGGCTTCCAATTCACCCCTCCACTTT.

This clone was picked up a small number of times. The chain employs TRBV6-1 and TRBJ1-2; a weak D match, TRBD1 (5 bases). V was pared by 2 bases and J by 4 bases, with 14 bases between. CDR3 length: 15 amino acids. Germline values: CDR1 MNHNS, CDR2 SASEGT. CDR3 in amino acids: CASSECGQPSYGYTF. The CDR3 DNA reads as TGTGCCAGCAGTGAATGTGGACAACCCTCCTATGGCTACACCTTC.

Comment on this clone: This same CDR3 is encoded by further DNA sequences in the sample. V is TRBV7-9 and J is TRBJ1-2; D ambiguous. Trimming shortened V by 5 bases and J by 2 bases, and 9 bases separated the two germline ends. CDR1 SEHNR and CDR2 FQNEAQ come from the germline V gene (reference sequence). This CDR3 is built from 13 residues. For the CDR3, the DNA is TGTGCCAGCAGCCCGACCGGGAACTATGGCTACACCTTC. Protein sequence: CASSPTGNYGYTF. The full variable domain, in which reference TRBV7-9 and TRBJ1-2 provide the parts outside the CDR3, is DTGVSQNPRHKITKRGQNVTFRCDPISEHNRLYWYRQTLGQGPEFLTYFQNEAQLEKSRLLSDRFSAERPKGSFSTLEIQRTEQGDSAMYLCASSPTGNYGYTFGSGTRLTVV.

The J gene is TRBJ2-7, the V gene TRBV12-3 or TRBV12-4; TRBD2 might be the D (5 bases). This CDR3 has 13 residues. The V end was cut by 6 bases, the J end by 4 bases, with 13 bases between. CDR3 DNA sequence: TGTGCCAGCAGGTCGGACGGGAAATACGAGCAGTACTTC. Its protein is CASRSDGKYEQYF.

This clone turned up a few times. The chain uses TRBV21-1 and TRBJ1-3; no DNA check was done on the table's D call, TRBD1. TRBV21-1 is designated a pseudogene. The CDR3 contains 20 residues. CDR3 loop: CASSSRLGDRPANSGNTIYF. Written as DNA, the CDR3 is TGTGCCAGCAGCTCCCGGTTGGGGGACAGACCAGCAAACTCTGGAAACACCATATATTTT.

V gene TRBV18 combines with J gene TRBJ2-1; 9 bases line up with TRBD2. This CDR3 region has 15 residues. Germline V gene sequence: CDR1 KGHSH, CDR2 LQKENI. The V gene end was trimmed by 6 bases and the J gene end by 4 bases; junction bases not matched to a gene: 7. The CDR3 nucleotides read TGTGCCAGCTCGGGATTAGCGGGGGAATACAATGAGCAGTTCTTC. Its protein is CASSGLAGEYNEQFF.

The genes are TRBV25-1 and TRBJ2-7; 8 positions agree with TRBD1. The V segment lost 6 bases and the J segment 0 bases; nucleotides outside the gene matches: 1. The V gene's germline CDR1 is MGHDK and CDR2 SYGVNS. This CDR3 contains 13 residues. Here the CDR3 reads CASRGQASYEQYF. As DNA, the CDR3 is TGTGCCAGCAGGGGACAGGCCTCCTACGAGCAGTACTTC.